Sequencing of this TCR beta chain was carried out in a study of memory CD4+ T cells and cytomegalovirus serostatus. Trimming stripped 0 bases from V and 8 bases from J, with 11 bases between. Germline loops: CDR1 SGDLS, CDR2 YYNGEE. This CDR3 region has 13 residues. The sort gate was single viable CD3+CD4+CD8-CD45RO+ cells for memory CD4+ T cells. CMV serostatus came from serum IgG against pp150, pp28, p38, p52. Positive selection with CD4 microbeads enriched total CD4+ T cells. Assay: immunoSEQ multiplex PCR; the TCRdb copy retains only in-frame clones and omits some. This table holds under 100,000 clones, 65% to 85% found once. This clone was recorded a few times.

This receptor was taken from an adult in good health and CMV-seronegative. The chain recombines TRBV9 with TRBJ1-2, with unresolved D. The sample taken for sequencing was memory CD4+ T cells from blood. CDR3 bases: TGTGCCAGCAGCGTAGCGGGAGAATACGGCTACACCTTC. Residues: CASSVAGEYGYTF.